These T cell receptor beta chains were read from a single sample in a study of blood T cells in healthy people across ages. TCRdb fed the 5' RACE reads into MiXCR, producing one record per CDR3 protein. The table has 700,000 to 900,000 distinct CDR3 sequences, 20% to 30% seen once. The same data also went into a second study, on T cells of mothers and their children.

Sequencing was carried out using blood. The receptors were gathered from a boy aged 5-17 years in good health. Each CDR3 is given with its conserved first and last residue. D genes are given only for firm matches. Some rows have no size entry. The others give once, few or many, or a class for an expanded clone.

TRBJ1-2,TRBD1,TRBV12-3/TRBV12-4,.,CASRIDRVAGYTF,TGTGCCAGCAGAATAGACAGGGTGGCTGGCTACACCTTC
TRBJ2-5,.,TRBV7-2,.,CASSFYGGTQYF,TGTGCCAGCAGCTTTTATGGCGGGACCCAGTACTTC
TRBJ2-7,TRBD1,TRBV2,.,CASSGTGDYEQYF,TGTGCCAGTTCTGGGACAGGGGATTACGAGCAGTACTTC
TRBJ2-3,.,TRBV13,few,CASSCFNVDFWTDTQYF,TGTGCCAGCAGCTGCTTCAACGTGGACTTTTGGACAGATACGCAGTATTTT
TRBJ1-2,TRBD1,TRBV12-3/TRBV12-4,.,CASSLGGQTYGYTF,TGCGCCAGCAGTTTAGGGGGACAGACCTATGGCTACACCTTC
TRBJ2-7,.,TRBV5-1,few,CASSSDMSYEQYF,TGCGCCAGCAGCTCGGACATGAGCTACGAGCAGTACTTC
TRBJ2-7,TRBD1,TRBV27,.,CASSFLGGNYEQYF,TGTGCCAGCAGTTTTTTAGGGGGCAACTACGAGCAGTACTTC
TRBJ2-7,TRBD1,TRBV27,.,CASGWTGVINEQYF,TGTGCCAGCGGATGGACAGGGGTAATAAACGAGCAGTACTTC
TRBJ2-7,TRBD2,TRBV5-1,.,CASSLSGAGGYEQYF,TGCGCCAGCAGCTTGAGCGGAGCGGGGGGCTACGAGCAGTACTTC
TRBJ2-7,.,TRBV18,many,CASSPETASYEQYF,TGTGCCAGCTCACCAGAGACAGCCTCCTACGAGCAGTACTTC
TRBJ1-2,.,TRBV5-5,few,CASSSETASYGYTF,TGTGCCAGCAGCTCCGAGACAGCTTCCTATGGCTACACCTTC
TRBJ1-2,.,TRBV18,once,CASSPNEGTNYGYTF,TGTGCCAGCTCCCCGAACGAGGGGACCAACTATGGCTACACCTTC
TRBJ2-5,.,TRBV7-3,.,CASSLTPGPQETQYF,TGTGCCAGCAGCTTAACCCCAGGACCCCAAGAGACCCAGTACTTC
TRBJ1-1,.,TRBV6-2/TRBV6-3,.,CASTLGQRTEAFF,TGTGCCAGCACTCTAGGGCAACGGACTGAAGCTTTCTTT
TRBJ2-7,.,TRBV6-6,few,CASRAGGLREQYF,TGTGCCAGCCGGGCCGGGGGGCTGCGCGAGCAGTACTTC
TRBJ1-6,TRBD1,TRBV4-2,.,CASSQKGTDRGAPLHF,TGTGCCAGCAGCCAAAAGGGGACAGACCGAGGAGCACCCCTCCACTTT
TRBJ2-5,.,TRBV5-1,few,CASTRELQETQYF,TGCGCCAGCACCCGGGAGCTTCAAGAGACCCAGTACTTC
TRBJ2-5,TRBD2,TRBV24-1,few,CATSDPGLAGDQETQYF,TGTGCCACCAGTGACCCGGGACTAGCGGGGGACCAAGAGACCCAGTACTTC
TRBJ2-7,.,TRBV5-1,few,CASSSALSGYEQYF,TGCGCCAGCAGCAGTGCCCTCTCCGGCTACGAGCAGTACTTC
TRBJ1-6,.,TRBV5-5,.,CASSFEGRNLHF,TGTGCCAGCAGCTTTGAGGGAAGGAACCTCCACTTT
TRBJ2-1,TRBD2,TRBV6-1,.,CASSELAGVAYNEQFF,TGTGCCAGCAGTGAACTAGCGGGGGTCGCCTACAATGAGCAGTTCTTC
TRBJ1-4,.,TRBV12-3/TRBV12-4,.,CASSLNNEKLFF,TGTGCCAGCAGTTTAAATAATGAAAAACTGTTTTTT
TRBJ2-7,.,TRBV24-1,.,CATSDPAGGGEQYF,TGTGCCACCAGTGATCCCGCCGGGGGCGGAGAGCAGTACTTC
TRBJ2-5,TRBD1,TRBV28,few,CASSKYTGAAQETQYF,TGTGCCAGCAGCAAGTATACAGGGGCGGCCCAAGAGACCCAGTACTTC
TRBJ2-7,.,TRBV7-9,.,CASSQIESGDEQYF,TGTGCCAGCAGCCAAATTGAGTCTGGGGACGAGCAGTACTTC
TRBJ1-2,TRBD1,TRBV12-3/TRBV12-4,.,CASSPRDRGGYTF,TGTGCCAGCAGTCCTCGGGACAGAGGAGGCTACACCTTC
TRBJ1-1,.,TRBV12-3/TRBV12-4,many,CASSPGGTNTEAFF,TGTGCCAGCAGCCCGGGAGGCACGAACACTGAAGCTTTCTTT
TRBJ2-1,TRBD2,TRBV20-1,.,CSARVPRGDDNEQFF,TGCAGTGCTAGAGTACCGCGGGGGGATGACAATGAGCAGTTCTTC
TRBJ2-7,TRBD1,TRBV7-9,few,CVSSPRTGPYEQYF,TGTGTCAGCAGCCCTAGGACAGGGCCCTACGAGCAGTACTTC
TRBJ1-4,TRBD1,TRBV28,few,CASKTPGTGNEKLFF,TGTGCCAGCAAAACTCCCGGGACAGGGAACGAAAAACTGTTTTTT
TRBJ2-1,TRBD2,TRBV6-1,few,CASDEGGGYNEQFF,TGTGCCAGCGACGAGGGCGGGGGGTACAATGAGCAGTTCTTC
TRBJ1-4,TRBD1,TRBV29-1,.,CSGGTVTSNEKLFF,TGCAGCGGCGGGACAGTCACCTCGAATGAAAAACTGTTTTTT
TRBJ2-2,TRBD1,TRBV7-3,.,CASSPTGGASTGELFF,TGTGCCAGCAGTCCGACAGGGGGCGCGAGCACCGGGGAGCTGTTTTTT
TRBJ2-7,.,TRBV29-1,few,CSVGGPGRSYEQYF,TGCAGCGTTGGAGGCCCAGGGAGGTCCTACGAGCAGTACTTC
TRBJ2-5,TRBD1,TRBV18,.,CASSPSTGLEETQYF,TGTGCCAGCTCACCTTCGACAGGGTTGGAAGAGACCCAGTACTTC
TRBJ2-6,.,TRBV27,few,CASSRIPGDMGRVLTF,TGTGCCAGCAGCAGAATCCCGGGGGACATGGGTCGAGTCCTGACTTTC
TRBJ1-3,.,TRBV5-1,few,CASSLDGAGNTIYF,TGTGCCAGCAGCTTAGATGGGGCAGGAAACACCATATATTTT
TRBJ1-1,TRBD1,TRBV4-1,.,CASSQLDRPEAFF,TGCGCCAGCAGCCAATTGGACAGGCCTGAAGCTTTCTTT
TRBJ1-4,.,TRBV7-9,few,CASSPDRGLFF,TGTGCCAGCAGCCCGGACCGAGGGCTGTTTTTT
TRBJ1-2,.,TRBV9,few,CASSSSTQGGDYTF,TGTGCCAGCAGCTCCTCTACACAGGGTGGAGACTACACCTTC
TRBJ2-5,TRBD2,TRBV10-3,.,CAISASKGLAGRGALLETQYF,TGTGCCATCAGTGCCAGCAAGGGACTAGCGGGGCGCGGGGCCCTTTTGGAGACCCAGTACTTC
TRBJ2-1,.,TRBV20-1,few,CSAREGTVSYNEQFF,TGCAGTGCTAGAGAAGGGACGGTGTCCTACAATGAGCAGTTCTTC
TRBJ2-7,.,TRBV6-2/TRBV6-3,.,CASSPLENGIYEQYF,TGTGCCAGCAGTCCCTTAGAAAATGGTATCTACGAGCAGTACTTC
TRBJ2-1,.,TRBV6-4,many,CASSGDGSSYNEQFF,TGTGCCAGCAGTGGGGACGGGAGCTCCTACAATGAGCAGTTCTTC
TRBJ1-1,TRBD1,TRBV19,.,CASGETGNEAFF,TGTGCCAGTGGGGAGACAGGGAATGAAGCTTTCTTT
TRBJ2-7,TRBD1,TRBV15,.,CATSRDRDSTYEQYF,TGTGCCACCAGCAGGGACCGGGACAGTACCTACGAGCAGTACTTC